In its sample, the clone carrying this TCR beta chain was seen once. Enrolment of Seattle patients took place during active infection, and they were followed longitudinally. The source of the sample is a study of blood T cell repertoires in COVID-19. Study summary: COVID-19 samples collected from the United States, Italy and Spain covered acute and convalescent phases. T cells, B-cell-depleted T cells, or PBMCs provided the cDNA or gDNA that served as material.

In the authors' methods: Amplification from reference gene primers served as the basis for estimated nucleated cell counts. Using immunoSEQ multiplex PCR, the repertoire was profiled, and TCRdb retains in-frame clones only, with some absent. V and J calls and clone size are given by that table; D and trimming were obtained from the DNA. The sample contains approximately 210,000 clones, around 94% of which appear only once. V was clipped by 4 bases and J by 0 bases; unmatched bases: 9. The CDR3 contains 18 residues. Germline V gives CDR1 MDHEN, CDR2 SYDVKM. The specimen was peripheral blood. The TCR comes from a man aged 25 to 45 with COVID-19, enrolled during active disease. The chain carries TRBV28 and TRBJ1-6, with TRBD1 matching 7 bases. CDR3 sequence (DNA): TGTGCCAGCAGTTATTTCTCACAGGGGAGCTCCTATAATTCACCCCTCCACTTT. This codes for CASSYFSQGSSYNSPLHF.